The next 25 T cell receptor beta chains were all read from a single sample in a study of blood T cell repertoires in COVID-19. Only in-frame clones appear in the TCRdb table, and some are missing; sequencing was by immunoSEQ multiplex PCR. The table lists under 3,500 clones, around 93% of them singletons, with around 1.6% in the top ten. Sequencing used peripheral blood. The receptors shown here come from a human donor in a cohort sampled during active COVID-19.

The chain couples TRBV6-2 or TRBV6-3 to TRBJ2-7; 10 positions agree with TRBD1. From germline, CDR1 is MNHEY and CDR2 SVGEGT. Unmatched junction bases numbered 4, after V lost 3 bases and J lost 2 bases. CDR3 length: 15 residues. The CDR3 region has the DNA TGTGCCAGCAGTTATCGGACAGGGGGACCCTACGAGCAGTACTTC. Protein sequence: CASSYRTGGPYEQYF.

The chain joins TRBV9 to TRBJ1-3; D is perhaps TRBD1 (6 bases). With 0 bases removed from V and 0 bases from J, the gap between germline ends came to 19 bases. The germline V gene has CDR1 SGDLS and CDR2 YYNGEE. The CDR3 runs to 19 residues. The CDR3 spells CASSVAGAPGHSSGNTIYF. CDR3 DNA sequence: TGTGCCAGCAGCGTAGCCGGAGCTCCGGGACACAGCTCTGGAAACACCATATATTTT.

The chain has TRBV9 and TRBJ2-3; 12 bases fit TRBD2. The CDR3 contains 17 residues. The trim removed 3 bases at V and 4 bases at J, leaving 9 bases unmatched. Germline-derived CDR1 and CDR2 are SGDLS and YYNGEE. CDR3 DNA sequence: TGTGCCAGCAGCGAGGGGACTAGCGGGTGGGGAGCAGATACGCAGTATTTT. Protein: CASSEGTSGWGADTQYF.

The J gene is TRBJ1-5, the V gene TRBV5-6, with 7 bases fitting TRBD1. The CDR3 loop spans 16 amino acids. The germline gives CDR1 SGHDT, CDR2 YYEEEE. With V trimmed by 4 bases and J by 0 bases, 7 bases remained unmatched. The CDR3 coding sequence is TGTGCCAGCAGCCTCAGGGGGTTCGGTAGCAATCAGCCCCAGCATTTT. The encoded protein is CASSLRGFGSNQPQHF.

The V call is TRBV10-3, the J call TRBJ2-5, with 10 bases fitting TRBD2. This CDR3 has 16 residues. V dropped 0 bases and J dropped 2; count of bases not matched to a gene: 3. Germline CDR1 ENHRY, CDR2 SYGVKD. CDR3 in amino acids: CAISESIAGGQETQYF. The CDR3 nucleotides read TGTGCCATCAGTGAGTCGATAGCGGGGGGACAAGAGACCCAGTACTTC.

The chain recombines TRBV7-9 with TRBJ2-7, with D possibly matching TRBD2 (5 bases). In germline, CDR1 is SEHNR, CDR2 FQNEAQ (reference sequence). The ends were cut back, 2 bases at V and 5 bases at J, with 7 bases in the middle. This CDR3 has 12 residues. CDR3 bases: TGTGCCAGCAGCTTACCCGGGGACGAGCAGTACTTC. Residues: CASSLPGDEQYF. Looking up the rest from reference TRBV7-9 and TRBJ2-7 gives the full variable domain: DTGVSQNPRHKITKRGQNVTFRCDPISEHNRLYWYRQTLGQGPEFLTYFQNEAQLEKSRLLSDRFSAERPKGSFSTLEIQRTEQGDSAMYLCASSLPGDEQYFGPGTRLTVT.

The genes are TRBV18 and TRBJ1-2; D not resolved. The CDR3 consists of 15 residues. V lost 0 bases and J lost 2, with 10 bases in between. Germline V gene sequence: CDR1 KGHSH, CDR2 LQKENI. The CDR3 loop is CASSPPTTANYGYTF. The DNA for the CDR3 is TGTGCCAGCTCACCACCGACAACAGCCAACTATGGCTACACCTTC.

The chain employs TRBV6-2 or TRBV6-3 and TRBJ2-7; D is possibly TRBD2 (6 bases). Germline CDR1 MNHEY, CDR2 SVGEGT. The CDR3 extends over 15 amino acids. V lost 6 bases to trimming and J lost 0 bases, with 15 bases between them. The CDR3: CASRPPVGGSYEQYF. The CDR3 bases are TGTGCCAGCAGACCTCCAGTCGGGGGCTCCTACGAGCAGTACTTC.

V is TRBV18 and J is TRBJ2-7, with a weak D call TRBD1 (5 bases). Deletions cut 8 bases from V and 2 bases from J, with 13 bases between. Per germline, CDR1 KGHSH and CDR2 LQKENI. The CDR3 has 13 amino acids. Written as DNA, the CDR3 is TGTGCCAGCGCAGTGCAGGGTACCTACGAGCAGTACTTC. Translated: CASAVQGTYEQYF.

The chain has TRBV6-2 or TRBV6-3 and TRBJ2-1; TRBD2 matches 10 bases. Germline trimming cut 2 bases from V and 1 base from J; bases unmatched to any gene: 5. Germline loops: CDR1 MNHEY, CDR2 SVGEGT. The length of the CDR3 is 17 residues. CDR3 DNA: TGTGCCAGCAGTTACGATATAGCGGGGGGTTCCTACAATGAGCAGTTCTTC. Translating it yields CASSYDIAGGSYNEQFF.

V gene TRBV11-2 combines with J gene TRBJ1-1; the match to TRBD1 covers 9 bases. Germline V gives CDR1 SGHAT, CDR2 FQNNGV. V was clipped by 1 base and J by 3 bases; unmatched bases: 6. The CDR3 is made up of 16 amino acids. The CDR3 nucleotides read TGTGCCAGCAGCTTAGGATACAGGGGGCTGGACACTGAAGCTTTCTTT. Amino acids: CASSLGYRGLDTEAFF.

The chain has TRBV11-3 and TRBJ2-3; tentative D call: TRBD2 (5 bases). CDR3 length equals 19 residues. Germline V gives CDR1 SGHNT, CDR2 YENEEA. Trimming pared 0 bases from V and 3 bases from J, leaving 22 bases between. CDR3 sequence (DNA): TGTGCCAGCAGCTTAGATTTTCCCAAGACACACCGAGGGACAGATACGCAGTATTTT. This codes for CASSLDFPKTHRGTDTQYF.

This clone was recorded once. The chain links TRBV7-9 to TRBJ1-1; TRBD1 matches at 7 bases. V shed 1 base and J 5 bases; nucleotides not matched to a gene: 4. Germline CDR1 SEHNR, CDR2 FQNEAQ (reference sequence). This CDR3 is 14 amino acids long. The CDR3 DNA reads TGTGCCAGCAGCTTAGGGACAGGCCGTACTGAAGCTTTCTTT. Translated, it gives CASSLGTGRTEAFF. The variable domain in full, with the rest retrieved from reference TRBV7-9 and TRBJ1-1, is DTGVSQNPRHKITKRGQNVTFRCDPISEHNRLYWYRQTLGQGPEFLTYFQNEAQLEKSRLLSDRFSAERPKGSFSTLEIQRTEQGDSAMYLCASSLGTGRTEAFFGQGTRLTVV.

V usage is TRBV27 and J usage is TRBJ2-3; 14 positions match TRBD2. J was trimmed by 3 bases and V by 3 bases; bases with no gene match: 14. In germline, CDR1 is MNHEY, CDR2 SMNVEV (reference sequence). The length of the CDR3 is 20 residues. DNA for the CDR3: TGTGCCAGCAGTTTCCAAACGACTAGCGGGAGGGCCGGTGGGACAGATACGCAGTATTTT. This codes for CASSFQTTSGRAGGTDTQYF.

This sequence joins TRBV7-2 and TRBJ1-6; TRBD1 is a possible D gene (5 bases). With 1 base removed from V and 8 bases from J, the gap between germline ends came to 15 bases. This CDR3 comprises 16 residues. Germline loops: CDR1 SGHTA, CDR2 FQGNSA. CDR3 loop: CASSLVGHGGYSPLHF. The CDR3 bases are TGTGCCAGCAGCTTAGTCGGACATGGGGGGTATTCACCCCTCCACTTT.

The chain has TRBV14 and TRBJ2-5, with TRBD2 as a possible D gene (7 bases). CDR1 is SGHDN, CDR2 FVKESK, per germline. Trimming removed 2 bases at V and 4 bases at J, with 17 bases between. CDR3 length: 16 residues. CDR3 DNA sequence: TGTGCCAGCAGCCAATTCGGAGGGGGGGCTCGAGAGACCCAGTACTTC. It translates to CASSQFGGGARETQYF.

V gene TRBV9 combines with J gene TRBJ2-7; 10 bases are shared with TRBD2. The trim removed 0 bases at V and 7 bases at J, leaving 10 bases unmatched. Germline V gene sequence: CDR1 SGDLS, CDR2 YYNGEE. This CDR3 comprises 16 residues. CDR3 protein: CASSVGVLAGVEEQYF. Written as DNA, the CDR3 is TGTGCCAGCAGCGTAGGCGTTCTAGCGGGAGTCGAAGAGCAGTACTTC.

The chain has TRBV7-9 and TRBJ1-1; D is perhaps TRBD1 (6 bases). The CDR3 extends over 14 amino acids. V gave up 1 base and J gave up 1 base, with 7 bases separating them. Germline lookup yields CDR1 SEHNR and CDR2 FQNEAQ (reference sequence). CDR3 sequence (DNA): TGTGCCAGCAGCTTAGTAGGGGGGAACACTGAAGCTTTCTTT. It translates to CASSLVGGNTEAFF.

V is TRBV2 and J is TRBJ2-1; possibly TRBD1 for D (6 bases). Per germline, CDR1 SNHLY and CDR2 FYNNEI. Trimming pared 1 base from V and 5 bases from J, leaving 15 bases between. The CDR3 spans 16 residues. The chain's CDR3 is CASSEDPGHINNEQFF. Written as DNA, the CDR3 is TGTGCCAGCAGTGAAGACCCGGGACATATCAACAATGAGCAGTTCTTC.

The V gene is TRBV7-6, the J gene TRBJ2-2; 7 bases are shared with TRBD2. Germline CDR1 reads SGHVS; CDR2 reads FNYEAQ. Trimming removed 5 bases from V and 5 bases from J; junction bases left unmatched: 17. This CDR3 has 18 amino acids. The CDR3 DNA sequence: TGTGCCAGCAGCCTAAGCGGTCTGGCTGTGGGGGGGACCGGGGAGCTGTTTTTT. This encodes CASSLSGLAVGGTGELFF.

This sequence joins TRBV28 and TRBJ1-5; 7 nucleotides agree with TRBD1. Germline CDR1 is MDHEN and CDR2 is SYDVKM. CDR3 size: 15 residues. After removal of 5 bases from V and 7 bases from J, the junction contained 11 bases not matched to a gene. CDR3 residues: CASSAPTGNGQPQHF. The CDR3 nucleotides read TGTGCCAGCAGTGCTCCGACAGGGAATGGCCAGCCCCAGCATTTT.

This clone was seen once. The V and J genes are TRBV4-2 and TRBJ1-3; D possibly corresponds to TRBD1 (5 bases). The germline CDR1 and CDR2 sequences are LGHNA and YNFKEQ. The CDR3 runs to 21 residues. With 0 bases removed from V and 0 bases from J, the gap between germline ends came to 24 bases. CDR3 protein: CASSQDPGGPAGPYSGNTIYF. CDR3 sequence (DNA): TGTGCCAGCAGCCAAGATCCCGGAGGGCCGGCAGGGCCCTACTCTGGAAACACCATATATTTT.

The V gene is TRBV9, the J gene TRBJ2-2, with 10 bases matching TRBD1. The CDR3 is made up of 14 amino acids. Per the germline V gene, CDR1 is SGDLS and CDR2 is YYNGEE. The V segment lost 0 bases and the J segment 7 bases; nucleotides outside the gene matches: 0. The CDR3 reads CASSVGTGGGELFF. The CDR3 coding sequence is TGTGCCAGCAGCGTAGGGACAGGGGGCGGGGAGCTGTTTTTT.

V and J are TRBV5-5 and TRBJ2-2; no definite D call. The V end was cut by 2 bases, the J end by 6 bases, with 8 bases between. The germline gives CDR1 SGHKS, CDR2 YYEKEE (reference sequence). This CDR3 comprises 13 residues. CDR3 region: CASSFGVAGELFF. The CDR3 DNA sequence: TGTGCCAGCAGCTTTGGAGTCGCCGGGGAGCTGTTTTTT.

J is TRBJ2-4 and V is TRBV4-2; 8 bases map to TRBD2. Trimming cost V 1 base and J 9 bases; bases outside gene matches: 11. Germline V lookup: CDR1 LGHNA, CDR2 YNFKEQ. CDR3 length equals 16 residues. CDR3: CASSQVGGVGEVIQYF. The CDR3 region has the DNA TGTGCCAGCAGCCAAGTCGGGGGGGTAGGTGAGGTCATTCAGTACTTC.